Included here is one T cell receptor beta chain sequence, with context. Treatment indicated: oral pan-JAK inhibitor, 5-10 mg twice daily. Individuals with alopecia areata gave both lesional scalp punch biopsies and peripheral blood for collection. The sample is drawn from a study of CD8+ T cells in alopecia areata. Study summary: The study gave treated patients oral tofacitinib at 5 to 10 mg twice daily. Tofacitinib was given for 6 to 18 months, then stopped for 6 months.

The germline gives CDR1 SEHNR, CDR2 FQNEAQ (reference sequence). V was shortened by 10 bases and J by 1 base, with 15 bases between the two germline ends. CDR3 length: 14 residues. The sequencing template was cDNA reverse transcribed from extracted RNA. Produced via immunoSEQ multiplex PCR; TCRdb's table is partial and in-frame only. The sample holds 90,000 to 120,000 clones; 84% are singletons and the top ten take around 25%. The sequencing used CD8+ T cells sorted from blood, collected at week 24, from a patient treated with tofacitinib. This TCR derives from a human donor with alopecia areata. The chain employs TRBV7-9 and TRBJ2-3; D is perhaps TRBD2 (5 bases). CDR3: CATIGLPRTDTQYF. CDR3 DNA sequence: TGTGCCACTATCGGACTCCCCCGCACAGATACGCAGTATTTT.